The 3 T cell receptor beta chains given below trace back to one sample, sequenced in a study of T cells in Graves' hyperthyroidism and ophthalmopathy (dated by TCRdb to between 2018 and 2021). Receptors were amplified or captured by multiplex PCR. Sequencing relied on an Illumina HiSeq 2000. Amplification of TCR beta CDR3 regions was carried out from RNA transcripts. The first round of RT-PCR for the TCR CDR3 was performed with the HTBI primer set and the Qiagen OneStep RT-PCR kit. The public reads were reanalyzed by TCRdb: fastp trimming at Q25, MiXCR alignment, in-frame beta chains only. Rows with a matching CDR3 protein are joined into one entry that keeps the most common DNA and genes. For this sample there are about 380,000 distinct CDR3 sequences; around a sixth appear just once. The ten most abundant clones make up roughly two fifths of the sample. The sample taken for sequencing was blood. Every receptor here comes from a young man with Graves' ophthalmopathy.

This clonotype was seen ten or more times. The CDR3 DNA reads as TGCAGTGCTAGAGATTTGCAGGGGCGGAATGAGCAGTTCTTC. This gives the protein CSARDLQGRNEQFF. The J gene is TRBJ2-1, the V gene TRBV20-1; D perhaps matches TRBD1 (6 bases). V dropped 0 bases and J dropped 7 bases, with 13 bases sitting between them. The V gene's germline CDR1 is DFQATT and CDR2 SNEGSKA (reference sequence). This CDR3 is built from 14 residues.

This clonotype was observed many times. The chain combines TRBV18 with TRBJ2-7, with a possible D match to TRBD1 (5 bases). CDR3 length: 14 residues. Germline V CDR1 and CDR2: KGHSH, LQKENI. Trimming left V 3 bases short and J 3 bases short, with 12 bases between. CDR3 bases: TGTGCCAGCTCACCGTCGGACACCGTCTACGAGCAGTACTTC. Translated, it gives CASSPSDTVYEQYF.

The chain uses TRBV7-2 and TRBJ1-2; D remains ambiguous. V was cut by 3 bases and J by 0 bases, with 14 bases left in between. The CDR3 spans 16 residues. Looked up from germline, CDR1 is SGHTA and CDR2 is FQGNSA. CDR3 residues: CASSLTRFLANYGYTF. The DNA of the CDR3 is TGTGCCAGCAGCTTGACCAGGTTCTTGGCTAACTATGGCTACACCTTC. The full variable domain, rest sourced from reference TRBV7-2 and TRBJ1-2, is GAGVSQSPSNKVTEKGKDVELRCDPISGHTALYWYRQSLGQGLEFLIYFQGNSAPDKSGLPSDRFSAERTGGSVSTLTIQRTQQEDSAVYLCASSLTRFLANYGYTFGSGTRLTVV.